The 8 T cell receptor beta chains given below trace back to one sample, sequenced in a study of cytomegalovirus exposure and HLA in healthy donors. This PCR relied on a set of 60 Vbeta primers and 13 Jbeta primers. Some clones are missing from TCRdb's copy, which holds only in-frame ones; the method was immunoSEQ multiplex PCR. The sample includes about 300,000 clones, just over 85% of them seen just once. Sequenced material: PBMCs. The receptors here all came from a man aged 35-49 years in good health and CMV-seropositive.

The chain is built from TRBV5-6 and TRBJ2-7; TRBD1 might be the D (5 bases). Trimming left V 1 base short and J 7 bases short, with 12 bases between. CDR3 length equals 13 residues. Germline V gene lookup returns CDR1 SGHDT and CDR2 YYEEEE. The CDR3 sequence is CASSLLTVLEQYF. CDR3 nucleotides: TGTGCCAGCAGCTTGTTGACAGTACTGGAGCAGTACTTC.

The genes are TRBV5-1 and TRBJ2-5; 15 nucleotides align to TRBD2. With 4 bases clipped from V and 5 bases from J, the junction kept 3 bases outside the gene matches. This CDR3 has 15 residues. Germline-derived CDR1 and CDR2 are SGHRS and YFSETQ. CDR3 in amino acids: CASSPGTSGRETQYF. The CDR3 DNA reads TGCGCCAGCAGCCCCGGGACTAGCGGGAGGGAGACCCAGTACTTC. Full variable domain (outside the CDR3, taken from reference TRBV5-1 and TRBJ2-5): KAGVTQTPRYLIKTRGQQVTLSCSPISGHRSVSWYQQTPGQGLQFLFEYFSETQRNKGNFPGRFSGRQFSNSRSEMNVSTLELGDSALYLCASSPGTSGRETQYFGPGTRLLVL.

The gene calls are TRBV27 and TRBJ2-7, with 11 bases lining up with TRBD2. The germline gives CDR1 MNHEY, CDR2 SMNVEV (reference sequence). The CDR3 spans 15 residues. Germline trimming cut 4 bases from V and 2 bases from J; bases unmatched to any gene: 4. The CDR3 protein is CASSSRLAGPYEQYF. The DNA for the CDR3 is TGTGCCAGCAGTTCTAGACTAGCGGGGCCCTACGAGCAGTACTTC.

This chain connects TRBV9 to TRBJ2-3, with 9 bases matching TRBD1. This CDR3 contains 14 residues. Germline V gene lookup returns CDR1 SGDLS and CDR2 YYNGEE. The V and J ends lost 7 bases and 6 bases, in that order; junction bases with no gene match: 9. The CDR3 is CASARGQGLDTQYF. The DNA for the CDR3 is TGTGCCAGCGCTAGGGGACAGGGCCTGGATACGCAGTATTTT.

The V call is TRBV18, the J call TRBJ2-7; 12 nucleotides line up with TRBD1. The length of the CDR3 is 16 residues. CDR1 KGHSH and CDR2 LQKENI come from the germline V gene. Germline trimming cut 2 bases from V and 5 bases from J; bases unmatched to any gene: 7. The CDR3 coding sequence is TGTGCCAGCTCACCATCCCCGGGACAGGGGGCGAACGAGCAGTACTTC. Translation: CASSPSPGQGANEQYF.

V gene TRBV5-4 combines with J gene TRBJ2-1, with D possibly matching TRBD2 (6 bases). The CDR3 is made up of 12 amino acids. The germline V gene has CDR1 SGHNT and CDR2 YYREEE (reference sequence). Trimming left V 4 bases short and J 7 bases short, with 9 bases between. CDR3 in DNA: TGTGCCAGCAGCCTCGCGGGGAATGAGCAGTTCTTC. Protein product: CASSLAGNEQFF.

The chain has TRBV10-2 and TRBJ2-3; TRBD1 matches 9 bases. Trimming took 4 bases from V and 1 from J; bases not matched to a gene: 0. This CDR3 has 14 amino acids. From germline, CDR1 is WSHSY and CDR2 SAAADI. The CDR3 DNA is TGCGCCAGCAGTGGGACAGGGGGCACAGATACGCAGTATTTT. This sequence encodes CASSGTGGTDTQYF.

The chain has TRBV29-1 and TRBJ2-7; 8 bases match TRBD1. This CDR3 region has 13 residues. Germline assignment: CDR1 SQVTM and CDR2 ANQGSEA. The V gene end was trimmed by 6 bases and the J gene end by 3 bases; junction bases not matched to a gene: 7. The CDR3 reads CSVGVTGVYEQYF. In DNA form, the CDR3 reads TGCAGCGTGGGAGTGACAGGGGTCTACGAGCAGTACTTC.